This record covers a single T cell receptor beta chain. Only one count was recorded for this clone. Its recognized antigen is unknown. No much larger clone exists at a distance of one base, and base qualities are not known. Healthy HIV-negative adults with no recently reported acute infections or vaccinations were included as donors. Every donor was a Caucasian adult living in Nashville, Tennessee, USA. For unsorted samples, tens of millions of PBMCs were counted, and genomic DNA was extracted using the QIAamp DNA Blood Mini kit. Blood was collected by leukapheresis, and PBMCs were isolated by Ficoll-Histopaque density gradient centrifugation and then cryopreserved in liquid nitrogen vapor phase. TCR CDR3 regions were amplified from genomic DNA by multiplex PCR using the deep immunoSEQ assay. Extracted genomic DNA from each cell subset was distributed evenly across all wells of several immunoSEQ 96-well plates, and each plate was treated as a replicate. For unsorted PBMC, 300 ng of genomic DNA, equivalent to around 30,000 T cell genomes, went into each replicate PCR. Ten immunoSEQ deep assay plates were used to sequence the unsorted PBMC genomic DNA. Purified libraries were quantified with a Qubit 3.0 fluorometer, sized on a Bioanalyzer 2100, and re-quantified with the KAPA Library Quantification kit. Every immunoSEQ 96-well plate was sequenced on a separate single-read 150-cycle Illumina NextSeq 550 flow cell. Under the source paper's analysis protocol: The immunoSEQ output contained only junctional sequences without quality scores, so filtering could not match that applied to full-length reads. Sequences were annotated with PyIR, a Python wrapper for IgBLAST v1.9, using IMGT germline references to assign V/J genes and CDR3. Reads were removed for weak V/J assignments (E-value above 1e-6), missing CDR3, stop codons, out-of-frame junctions, or ambiguous translated residues. V3J clonotypes were defined by identical inferred V gene, J gene, and CDR3 amino acid sequence. The percentage overlap between two repertoires was calculated by dividing the number of shared unique clonotypes by the size of the smaller repertoire. RTK rarefaction, the Chao1 estimator, and Recon v2.1 estimates of unobserved clonotypes were used to assess repertoire richness. TCRdb limited this immuneACCESS table to in-frame rearrangements with V and J called. A share of clones is missing; checked studies link under half to unresolved V genes, and the rest is unexplained. D and trimming come from the DNA, and the V and J calls and clone size come from that table. The sample table contains 450,000 to 550,000 clones; only one count was recorded for roughly 78% of them. The top ten clones comprise 13% of the sample.

This record belongs to a study of shared clonotypes between healthy human individuals (dated by TCRdb to the early 2020s). For the study in its entirety: The cohort comprised a couple of women and a few men aged 18 to 49 years. Per donor, leukapheresis produced somewhere between about 0.94 and 8.9 billion PBMCs. To estimate repertoire size and how much clonotypes are shared between individuals, the study performed deep sequencing of blood TCR repertoires from about 5 healthy adults. To increase sequencing depth and limit assay-specific biases, TCR repertoire library preparation and sequencing were carried out by different laboratories using diverse techniques.

Overall results and qualifications from the work: Sampling was restricted to blood, and TCR repertoires in tissue are likely to differ from TCR repertoires in blood. Pairwise subsampling led to the expectation that sequencing depth would affect the degree of clonotype sharing among donors. The small number of donors limited the genetic and exposure-history diversity represented.

V loses 3 bases of germline sequence and J loses 8 bases, and the interval between the two ends is 24 bases. Looking up the germline V gene yields CDR1 SGHTS and CDR2 YDEGEE. The CDR3 goes from the cysteine to the phenylalanine over 17 residues. Only the CDR3 region is kept as DNA, spanning 51 bases read in frame from base 1. This receptor was identified in a middle-aged woman in good health. Some clones in this sample may be carry-over from other donors' samples. The V and J segments used are TRBV5-8 and TRBJ2-4, with TRBD2 perhaps the D gene, on 6 matching bases. Sequenced sample: PBMCs. The CDR3: CASSYVQGPLGGDIQYF. The DNA is as follows: TGTGCCAGCAGCTACGTCCAGGGACCCCTAGGAGGGGACATTCAGTACTTC.